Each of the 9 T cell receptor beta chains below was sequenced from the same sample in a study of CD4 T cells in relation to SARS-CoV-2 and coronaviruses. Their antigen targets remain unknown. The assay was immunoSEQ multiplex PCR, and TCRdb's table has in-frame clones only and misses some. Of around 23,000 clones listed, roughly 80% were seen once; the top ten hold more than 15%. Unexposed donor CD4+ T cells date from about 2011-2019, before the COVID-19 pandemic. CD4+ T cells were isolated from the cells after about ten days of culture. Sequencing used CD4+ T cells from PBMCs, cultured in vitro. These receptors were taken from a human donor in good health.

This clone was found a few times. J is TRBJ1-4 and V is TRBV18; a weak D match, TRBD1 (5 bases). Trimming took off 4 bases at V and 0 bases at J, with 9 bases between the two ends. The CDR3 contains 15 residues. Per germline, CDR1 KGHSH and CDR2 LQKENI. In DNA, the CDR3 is TGTGCCAGCTCACTCGGGGGGACAACTAATGAAAAACTGTTTTTT. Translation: CASSLGGTTNEKLFF.

The CDR3 DNA sequence: TGTGCCAGGGAGACTAGCGGGAGGAGCACCTACAATGAGCAGTTCTTC. It translates to CARETSGRSTYNEQFF. The chain is built from TRBV2 and TRBJ2-1; 13 bases fit TRBD2. The CDR3 extends over 16 amino acids. Germline V gives CDR1 SNHLY, CDR2 FYNNEI. V dropped 9 bases and J dropped 2; count of bases not matched to a gene: 7.

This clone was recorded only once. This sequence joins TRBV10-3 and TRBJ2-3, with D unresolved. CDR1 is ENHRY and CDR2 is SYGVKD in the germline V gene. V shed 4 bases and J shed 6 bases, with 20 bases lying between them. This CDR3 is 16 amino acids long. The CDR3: CAISGNPPGARDTQYF. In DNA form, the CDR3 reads TGTGCCATCAGTGGGAACCCCCCCGGAGCGAGGGATACGCAGTATTTT.

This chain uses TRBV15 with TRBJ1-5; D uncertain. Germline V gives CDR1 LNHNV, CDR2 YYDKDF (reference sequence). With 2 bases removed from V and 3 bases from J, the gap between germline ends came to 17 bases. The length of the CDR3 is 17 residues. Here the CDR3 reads CATSRRGLGGLNQPQHF. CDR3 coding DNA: TGTGCCACCAGCAGACGTGGGTTGGGCGGACTCAATCAGCCCCAGCATTTT.

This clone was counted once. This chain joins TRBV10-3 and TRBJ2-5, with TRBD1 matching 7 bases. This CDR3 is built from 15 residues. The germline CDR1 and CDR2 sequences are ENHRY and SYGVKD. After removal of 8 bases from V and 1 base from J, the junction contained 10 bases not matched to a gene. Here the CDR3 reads CAIGARDSLQETQYF. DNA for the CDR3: TGTGCCATCGGGGCCCGGGACAGCCTCCAAGAGACCCAGTACTTC.

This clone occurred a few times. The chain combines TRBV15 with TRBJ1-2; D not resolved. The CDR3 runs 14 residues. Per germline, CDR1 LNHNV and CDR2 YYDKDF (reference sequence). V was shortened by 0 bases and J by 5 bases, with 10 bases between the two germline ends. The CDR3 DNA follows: TGTGCCACCAGCAGAGACCCAGGAGGGTATGGCTACACCTTC. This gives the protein CATSRDPGGYGYTF.

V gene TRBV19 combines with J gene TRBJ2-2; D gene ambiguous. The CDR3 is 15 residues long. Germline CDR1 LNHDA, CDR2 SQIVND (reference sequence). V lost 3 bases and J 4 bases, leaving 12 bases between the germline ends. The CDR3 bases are TGTGCCAGTAGTATCCCAGCACCGAGCACCGGGGAGCTGTTTTTT. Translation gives CASSIPAPSTGELFF.

The CDR3 sequence: CASSLAGYLGTQYF. In nucleotides, the CDR3 is TGTGCCAGCAGCTTAGCGGGATACCTGGGAACCCAGTACTTC. The V call is TRBV11-2, the J call TRBJ2-5, with D maybe TRBD2 (5 bases). The V gene lost 1 base and the J gene lost 8 bases, with 14 bases spanning the gap. This CDR3 is built from 14 residues. Germline loops: CDR1 SGHAT, CDR2 FQNNGV.

CDR3 DNA sequence: TGTGCCAGCAGATGGACAGGGGGGGAGACCCAGTACTTC. Protein sequence: CASRWTGGETQYF. The rearrangement uses TRBV28 and TRBJ2-5; 10 bases align to TRBD1. Germline V gene sequence: CDR1 MDHEN, CDR2 SYDVKM. The CDR3 is 13 residues long. The V and J ends lost 6 bases and 5 bases, in that order; junction bases with no gene match: 3.